Sequencing of this T cell receptor beta chain was carried out in a study of memory CD4+ T cells and cytomegalovirus serostatus. Study summary: This sample comes from healthy Belgian adults, roughly nine CMV seropositive, 20 to 25 seronegative.

Sequencing was performed with immunoSEQ multiplex PCR; in TCRdb, only in-frame clones are kept and a portion is missing. The data contain tens of thousands of clones, just under 80% of them singletons. The sort gate was single viable CD3+CD4+CD8-CD45RO+ cells for memory CD4+ T cells. The sequencing input was memory CD4+ T cells from blood. This receptor was obtained from an adult in good health and CMV-seronegative.

The DNA for the CDR3 is TGTGCCAGCAGCCGACAGTCCTACGAGCAGTACTTC. Translation gives CASSRQSYEQYF. The chain is built from TRBV13 and TRBJ2-7, with D tentatively TRBD1 (5 bases). Trimming removed 5 bases from V and 1 base from J, with 6 bases in between. Germline-derived CDR1 and CDR2 are PRHDT and FYEKMQ (reference sequence). This CDR3 is built from 12 residues.